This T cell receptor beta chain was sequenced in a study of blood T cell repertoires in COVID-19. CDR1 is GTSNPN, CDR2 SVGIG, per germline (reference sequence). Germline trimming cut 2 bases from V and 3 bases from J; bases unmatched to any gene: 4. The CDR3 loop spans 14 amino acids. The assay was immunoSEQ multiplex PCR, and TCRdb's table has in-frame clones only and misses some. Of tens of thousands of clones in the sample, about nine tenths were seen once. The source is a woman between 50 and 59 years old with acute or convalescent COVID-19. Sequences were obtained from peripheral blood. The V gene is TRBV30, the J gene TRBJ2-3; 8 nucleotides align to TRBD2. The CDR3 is CAWSYGGGTDTQYF. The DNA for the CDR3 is TGTGCCTGGAGTTATGGCGGGGGGACAGATACGCAGTATTTT. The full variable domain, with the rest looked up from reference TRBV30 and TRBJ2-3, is SQTIHQWPATLVQPVGSPLSLECTVEGTSNPNLYWYRQAAGRGLQLLFYSVGIGQISSEVPQNLSASRPQDRQFILSSKKLLLSDSGFYLCAWSYGGGTDTQYFGPGTRLTVL.